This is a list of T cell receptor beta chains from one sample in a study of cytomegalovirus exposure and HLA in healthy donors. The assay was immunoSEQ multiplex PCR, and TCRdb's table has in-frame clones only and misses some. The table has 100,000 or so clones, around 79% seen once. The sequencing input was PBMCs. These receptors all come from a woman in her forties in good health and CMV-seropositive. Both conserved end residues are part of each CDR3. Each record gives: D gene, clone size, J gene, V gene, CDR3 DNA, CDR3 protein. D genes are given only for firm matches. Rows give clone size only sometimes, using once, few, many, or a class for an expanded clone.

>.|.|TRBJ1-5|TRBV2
TGTGCCAGCAGTGAAGTTTATCAGGGGATGGAGCCCCAGCATTTT
CASSEVYQGMEPQHF
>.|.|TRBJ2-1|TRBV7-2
TGTGCCAGCAGCCCGCCAGGTGTTTTTAGCTCCTACAATGAGCAGTTCTTC
CASSPPGVFSSYNEQFF
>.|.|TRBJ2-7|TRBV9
TGTGCCAGCAGCTTAGGGACTCTAACCTCCGAGCAGTACTTC
CASSLGTLTSEQYF
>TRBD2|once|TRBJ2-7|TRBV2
TGTGCCAGCAGTGAACTAGCGGGGTCCTACGAGCAGTACTTC
CASSELAGSYEQYF
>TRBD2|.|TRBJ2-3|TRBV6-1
TGTGCCAGCAGGCCGGGAGGGCCGAGCACAGATACGCAGTATTTT
CASRPGGPSTDTQYF
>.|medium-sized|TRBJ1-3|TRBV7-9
TGTGCCAGCAGCTTTTTTGGCGGGGGCTTGATGGTCGGAAACACCATATATTTT
CASSFFGGGLMVGNTIYF
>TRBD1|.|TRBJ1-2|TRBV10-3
TGTGCCATCGGTGTCCCGGGACAGGGGATGAGGGGCTACACCTTC
CAIGVPGQGMRGYTF
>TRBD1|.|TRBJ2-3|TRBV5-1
TGCGCCAGCAGAACAGGGGGCGCGACAGATACGCAGTATTTT
CASRTGGATDTQYF
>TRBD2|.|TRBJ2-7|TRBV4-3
TGCGCCAGCAGCCAAGACCCTAGCGGGATCTACGAGCAGTACTTC
CASSQDPSGIYEQYF
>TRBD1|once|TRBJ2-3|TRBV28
TGTGCCAGCAGTTACCGGGACAGAGCTCCAGATACGCAGTATTTT
CASSYRDRAPDTQYF
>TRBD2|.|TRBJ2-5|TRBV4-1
TGCGCCAGCAGCCAAGACCTAGGAGCGGGAGTTGAGACCCAGTACTTC
CASSQDLGAGVETQYF
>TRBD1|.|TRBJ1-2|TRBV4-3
TGCGCCAGCAGCCAAGATTATGGGACAGGGGCTTATGGCTACACCTTC
CASSQDYGTGAYGYTF
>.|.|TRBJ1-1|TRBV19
TGTGCCACCCAGCCCCAGGACAGCATGAACACTGAAGCTTTCTTT
CATQPQDSMNTEAFF
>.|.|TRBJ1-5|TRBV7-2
TGTGCCAGCAGCTTAGAGTGGGAGAATCAGCCCCAGCATTTT
CASSLEWENQPQHF
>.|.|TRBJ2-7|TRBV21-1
TGTGCCAGCAGCAATGGACAGGGGTACTACGAGCAGTACTTC
CASSNGQGYYEQYF
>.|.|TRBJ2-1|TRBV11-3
TGTGCCAGCAGCTTAGGTCCCATCTACAATGAGCAGTTCTTC
CASSLGPIYNEQFF
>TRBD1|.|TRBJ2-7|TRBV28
TGTGCCAGCAGTTTAGGGACAGTATTCTACGAGCAGTACTTC
CASSLGTVFYEQYF
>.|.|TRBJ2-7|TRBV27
TGTGCCAGCAAGCTTAACGGACAGGGAGGGTATTACGAGCAGTACTTC
CASKLNGQGGYYEQYF
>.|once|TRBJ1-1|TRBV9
TGTGCCAGCAGCGCGGACGACACACAGGGGAACACTGAAGCTTTCTTT
CASSADDTQGNTEAFF
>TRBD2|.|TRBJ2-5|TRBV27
TGTGCCAGCAGTCAGCGAGCGGGGCCCACTGGTCCCTACACAGAGACCCAGTACTTC
CASSQRAGPTGPYTETQYF
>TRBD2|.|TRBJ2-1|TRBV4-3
TGCGCCAGCAGCCAAGGGAGCGGGAGCTCCTACAATGAGCAGTTCTTC
CASSQGSGSSYNEQFF
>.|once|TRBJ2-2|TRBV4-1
TGCGCCAGCAGCCAACCTTCTCTGGGCGGGGACGGGGAGCTGTTTTTT
CASSQPSLGGDGELFF
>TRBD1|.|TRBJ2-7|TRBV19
TGTGCCACCGGGACAGGGGAATACGAGCAGTACTTC
CATGTGEYEQYF
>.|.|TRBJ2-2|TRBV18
TGTGCCAGCTCATTATTTGCACAAACCCACAACACCGGGGAGCTGTTTTTT
CASSLFAQTHNTGELFF
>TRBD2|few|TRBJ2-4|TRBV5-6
TGTGCCAGCAGCGCGGGATCAGGAGAAACTAGCGAGTACTTC
CASSAGSGETSEYF
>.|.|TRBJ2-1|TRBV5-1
TGCGCCAGCATCTCTTCCGGGGGATACAATGAGCAGTTCTTC
CASISSGGYNEQFF
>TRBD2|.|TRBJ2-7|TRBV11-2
TGTGCCAGCAGCCCGGGGACTAGCGGCTCGGAGCAGTACTTC
CASSPGTSGSEQYF
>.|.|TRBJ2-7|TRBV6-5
TGTGCCAGCAGCCAGACAGGATACGAGCAGTACTTC
CASSQTGYEQYF
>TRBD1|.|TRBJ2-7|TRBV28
TGTGCCAGCAGTGCCTGGGACAGGTTCGAGCAGTACTTC
CASSAWDRFEQYF
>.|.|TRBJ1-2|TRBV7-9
TGTGCCAGCAGCAGGATGACTGGCGGGGCTGATGGCTACACCTTC
CASSRMTGGADGYTF
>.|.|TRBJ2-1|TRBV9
TGTGCCAGCAGCGTCGGGACACTGGGGAACAATGAGCAGTTCTTC
CASSVGTLGNNEQFF
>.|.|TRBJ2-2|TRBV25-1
TGTGCCAGCAGTGATTCGGGGGGCTCGAACACCGGGGAGCTGTTTTTT
CASSDSGGSNTGELFF
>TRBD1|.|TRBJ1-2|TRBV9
TGTGCCAGCAGCGCCGCAGAGACAGGGAACTATGGCTACACCTTC
CASSAAETGNYGYTF
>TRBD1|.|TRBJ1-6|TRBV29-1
TGCAGCCCGAACCCGGGACAGAACACTTATAATTCACCCCTCCACTTT
CSPNPGQNTYNSPLHF
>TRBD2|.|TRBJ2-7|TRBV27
TGTGCCAGCAGTTTGGTGGCGGGAGTACTCTCCGATGGCGAGCAGTACTTC
CASSLVAGVLSDGEQYF
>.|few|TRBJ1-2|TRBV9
TGTGCCAGCAGCGTAGGGGGCGCATTTCAAACTAACTATGGCTACACCTTC
CASSVGGAFQTNYGYTF
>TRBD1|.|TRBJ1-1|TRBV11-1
TGTGCCAGCAGCCTCACCCGGGACAGCCTATACACTGAAGCTTTCTTT
CASSLTRDSLYTEAFF
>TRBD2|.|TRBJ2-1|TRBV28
TGTGCCAGCAGTTTATTAGCGGGGGGTGAGCAGTTCTTC
CASSLLAGGEQFF
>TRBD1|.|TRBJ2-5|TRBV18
TGTGCCAGCTCACCGGGACAGCAAGAGACCCAGTACTTC
CASSPGQQETQYF
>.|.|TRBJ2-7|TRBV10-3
TGTGCCATCAGTGAGTCAAGCGAGCAGTACTTC
CAISESSEQYF
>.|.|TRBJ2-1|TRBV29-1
TGCAGCGTTGGGGGATGGATGCAGGGAGGGGGGTACAATGAGCAGTTCTTC
CSVGGWMQGGGYNEQFF
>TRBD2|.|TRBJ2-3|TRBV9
TGTGCCAGCAGCGTAGGGACTAGCTCGGGCACAGATACGCAGTATTTT
CASSVGTSSGTDTQYF
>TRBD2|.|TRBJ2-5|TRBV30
TGTGCCTGGACAAGTTTGCGGGAGGGCCGGAAGCAGTACTTC
CAWTSLREGRKQYF
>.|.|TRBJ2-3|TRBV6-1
TGTGCCAGCAGTGAAGTAGGGGGGGGGACTAGCACAGATACGCAGTATTTT
CASSEVGGGTSTDTQYF
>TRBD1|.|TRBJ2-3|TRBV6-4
TGTGCCAGCAGTGAGGGACAGGGGAGCACAGATACGCAGTATTTT
CASSEGQGSTDTQYF
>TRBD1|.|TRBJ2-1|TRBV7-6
TGTGCCAGCAGCTTATCAGGGGGCGCCGGGTCCTACAATGAGCAGTTCTTC
CASSLSGGAGSYNEQFF